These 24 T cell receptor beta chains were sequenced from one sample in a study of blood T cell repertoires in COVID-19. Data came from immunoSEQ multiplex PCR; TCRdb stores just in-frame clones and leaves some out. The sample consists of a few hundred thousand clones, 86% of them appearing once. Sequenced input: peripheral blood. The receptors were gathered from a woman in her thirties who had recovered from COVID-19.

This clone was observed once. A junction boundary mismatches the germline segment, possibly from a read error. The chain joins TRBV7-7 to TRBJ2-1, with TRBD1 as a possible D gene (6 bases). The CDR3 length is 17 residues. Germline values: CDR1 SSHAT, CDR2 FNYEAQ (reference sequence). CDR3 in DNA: TGTGCTAGCAGGGAGAACAGGGTTGGTAGCGTCGCGAATGAGCAGTTCTTC. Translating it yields CASRENRVGSVANEQFF.

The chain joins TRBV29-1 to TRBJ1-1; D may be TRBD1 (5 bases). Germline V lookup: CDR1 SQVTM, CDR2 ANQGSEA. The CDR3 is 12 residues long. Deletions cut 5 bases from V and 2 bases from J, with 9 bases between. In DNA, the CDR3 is TGCAGCGTTCACACAGGAAACACTGAAGCTTTCTTT. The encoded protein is CSVHTGNTEAFF. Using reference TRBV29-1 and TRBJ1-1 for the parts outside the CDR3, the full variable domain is SAVISQKPSRDICQRGTSLTIQCQVDSQVTMMFWYRQQPGQSLTLIATANQGSEATYESGFVIDKFPISRPNLTFSTLTVSNMSPEDSSIYLCSVHTGNTEAFFGQGTRLTVV.

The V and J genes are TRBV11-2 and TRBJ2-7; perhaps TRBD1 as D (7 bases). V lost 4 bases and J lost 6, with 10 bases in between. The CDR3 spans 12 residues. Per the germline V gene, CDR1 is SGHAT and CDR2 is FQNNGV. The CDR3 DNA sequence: TGTGCCAGCAGCTGGGGGGACAGCGAGCAGTACTTC. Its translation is CASSWGDSEQYF.

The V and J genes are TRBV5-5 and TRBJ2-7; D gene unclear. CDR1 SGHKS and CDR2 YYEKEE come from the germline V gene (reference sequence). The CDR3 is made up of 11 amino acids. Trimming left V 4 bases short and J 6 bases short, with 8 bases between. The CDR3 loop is CASSQASEQYF. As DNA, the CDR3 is TGTGCCAGCAGCCAAGCCTCCGAGCAGTACTTC.

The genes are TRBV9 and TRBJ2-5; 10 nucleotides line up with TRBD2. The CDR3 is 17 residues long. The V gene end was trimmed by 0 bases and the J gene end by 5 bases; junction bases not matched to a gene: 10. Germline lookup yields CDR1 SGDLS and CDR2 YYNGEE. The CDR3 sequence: CASSVGGAGGPRETQYF. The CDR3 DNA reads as TGTGCCAGCAGCGTAGGTGGAGCGGGAGGGCCTCGGGAGACCCAGTACTTC.

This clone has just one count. CDR3 loop: CASSTRDRGKGSPLHF. The CDR3 DNA follows: TGTGCCAGTAGCACCCGGGACAGGGGAAAGGGATCACCCCTCCACTTT. V is TRBV19 and J is TRBJ1-6; 10 bases are a match to TRBD1. Unmatched junction bases numbered 12, after V lost 6 bases and J lost 10 bases. This CDR3 has 16 amino acids. CDR1 and CDR2 from the germline V gene are LNHDA and SQIVND (reference sequence). The whole variable domain, remainder taken from reference TRBV19 and TRBJ1-6, is DGGITQSPKYLFRKEGQNVTLSCEQNLNHDAMYWYRQDPGQGLRLIYYSQIVNDFQKGDIAEGYSVSREKKESFPLTVTSAQKNPTAFYLCASSTRDRGKGSPLHFGNGTRLTVT.

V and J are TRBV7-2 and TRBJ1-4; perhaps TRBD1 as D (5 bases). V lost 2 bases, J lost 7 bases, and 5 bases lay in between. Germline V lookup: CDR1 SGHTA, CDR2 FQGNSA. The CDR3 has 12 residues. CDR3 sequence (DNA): TGTGCCAGCAGCTTACAGGGTGAAAAACTGTTTTTT. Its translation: CASSLQGEKLFF.

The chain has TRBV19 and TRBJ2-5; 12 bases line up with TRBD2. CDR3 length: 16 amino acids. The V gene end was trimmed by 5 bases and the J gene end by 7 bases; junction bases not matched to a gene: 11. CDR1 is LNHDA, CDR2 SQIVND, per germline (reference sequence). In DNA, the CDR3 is TGTGCCAGTAGTGCCCGACTAGCGGGGGCCCTTGGGACCCAGTACTTC. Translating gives CASSARLAGALGTQYF. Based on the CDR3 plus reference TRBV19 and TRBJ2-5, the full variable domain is DGGITQSPKYLFRKEGQNVTLSCEQNLNHDAMYWYRQDPGQGLRLIYYSQIVNDFQKGDIAEGYSVSREKKESFPLTVTSAQKNPTAFYLCASSARLAGALGTQYFGPGTRLLVL.

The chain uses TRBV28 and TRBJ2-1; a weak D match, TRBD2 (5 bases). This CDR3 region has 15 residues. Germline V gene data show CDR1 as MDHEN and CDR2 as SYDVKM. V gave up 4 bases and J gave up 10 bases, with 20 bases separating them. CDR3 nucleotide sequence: TGTGCCAGCAGTTCCCGGGTAGCGTTGCGGATCGAGCAGTTCTTC. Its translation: CASSSRVALRIEQFF.

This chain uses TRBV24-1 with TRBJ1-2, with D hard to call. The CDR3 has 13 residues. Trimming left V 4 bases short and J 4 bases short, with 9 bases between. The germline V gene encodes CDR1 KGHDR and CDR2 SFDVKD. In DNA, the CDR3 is TGTGCCACCAGTGACCCCCCCAGCTATGGCTACACCTTC. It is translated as CATSDPPSYGYTF.

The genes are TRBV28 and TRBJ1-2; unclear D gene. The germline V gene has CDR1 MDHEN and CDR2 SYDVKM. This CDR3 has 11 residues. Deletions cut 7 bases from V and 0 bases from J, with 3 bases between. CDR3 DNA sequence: TGTGCCAGCACAGCTAACTATGGCTACACCTTC. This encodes CASTANYGYTF.

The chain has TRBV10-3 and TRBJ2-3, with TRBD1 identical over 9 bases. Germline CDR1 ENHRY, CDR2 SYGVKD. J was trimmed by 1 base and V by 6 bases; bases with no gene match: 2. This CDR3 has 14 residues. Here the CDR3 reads CAISRTGGTDTQYF. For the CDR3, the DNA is TGTGCCATCAGCAGGACAGGGGGCACAGATACGCAGTATTTT.

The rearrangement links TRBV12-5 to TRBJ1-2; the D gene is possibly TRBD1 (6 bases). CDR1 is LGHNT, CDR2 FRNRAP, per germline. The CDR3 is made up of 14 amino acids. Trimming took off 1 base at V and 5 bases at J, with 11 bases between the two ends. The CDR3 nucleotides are TGTGCTAGTGGTTTGGCCACAGGGCTGTATGGCTACACCTTC. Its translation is CASGLATGLYGYTF.

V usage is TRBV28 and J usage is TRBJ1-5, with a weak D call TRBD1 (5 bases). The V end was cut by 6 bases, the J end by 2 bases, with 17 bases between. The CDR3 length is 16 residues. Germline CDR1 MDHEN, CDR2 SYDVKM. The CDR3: CASRPPQGKGNQPQHF. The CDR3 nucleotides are TGTGCCAGCAGACCCCCCCAGGGAAAGGGCAATCAGCCCCAGCATTTT.

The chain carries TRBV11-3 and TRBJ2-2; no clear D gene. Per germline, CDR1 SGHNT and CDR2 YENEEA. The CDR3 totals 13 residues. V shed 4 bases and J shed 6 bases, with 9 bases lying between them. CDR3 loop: CASSSRVAGELFF. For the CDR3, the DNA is TGTGCCAGCAGCTCCCGCGTAGCCGGGGAGCTGTTTTTT.

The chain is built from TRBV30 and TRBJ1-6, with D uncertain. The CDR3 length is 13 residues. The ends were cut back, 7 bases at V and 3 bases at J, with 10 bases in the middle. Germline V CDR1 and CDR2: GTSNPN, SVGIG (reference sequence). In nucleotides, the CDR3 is TGTGCCTCTAGTAGTAGCTATAATTCACCCCTCCACTTT. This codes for CASSSSYNSPLHF.

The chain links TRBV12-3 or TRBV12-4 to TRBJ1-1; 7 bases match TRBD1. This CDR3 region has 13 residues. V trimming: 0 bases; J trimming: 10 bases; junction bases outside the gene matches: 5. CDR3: CASSLAGGRVAFF. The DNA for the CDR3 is TGTGCCAGCAGTTTAGCAGGGGGCAGGGTAGCTTTCTTT.

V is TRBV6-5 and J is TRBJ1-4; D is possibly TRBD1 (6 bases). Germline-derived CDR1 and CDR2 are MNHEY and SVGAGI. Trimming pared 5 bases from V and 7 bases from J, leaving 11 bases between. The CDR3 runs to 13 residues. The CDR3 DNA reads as TGTGCCAGCAGTCGGGGGGCTGGTGAAAAACTGTTTTTT. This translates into CASSRGAGEKLFF.

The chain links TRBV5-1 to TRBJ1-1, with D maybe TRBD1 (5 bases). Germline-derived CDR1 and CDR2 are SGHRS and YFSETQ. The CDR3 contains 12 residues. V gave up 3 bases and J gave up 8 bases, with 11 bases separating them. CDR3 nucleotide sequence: TGCGCCAGCAGCTATGGGCCAGGGGAAGCTTTCTTT. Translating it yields CASSYGPGEAFF.

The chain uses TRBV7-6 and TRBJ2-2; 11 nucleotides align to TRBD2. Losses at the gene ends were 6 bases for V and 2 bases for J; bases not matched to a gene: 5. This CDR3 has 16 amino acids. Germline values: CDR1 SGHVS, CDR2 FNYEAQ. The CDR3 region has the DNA TGTGCCAGCAGGGCTAGCGGGGGGTTTAACACCGGGGAGCTGTTTTTT. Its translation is CASRASGGFNTGELFF.

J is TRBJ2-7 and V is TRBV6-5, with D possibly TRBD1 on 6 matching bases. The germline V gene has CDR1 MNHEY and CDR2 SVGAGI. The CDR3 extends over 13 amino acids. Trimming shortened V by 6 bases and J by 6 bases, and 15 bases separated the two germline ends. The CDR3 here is CASSRTELREQYF. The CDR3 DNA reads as TGTGCCAGCAGCCGGACAGAACTACGCGAGCAGTACTTC.

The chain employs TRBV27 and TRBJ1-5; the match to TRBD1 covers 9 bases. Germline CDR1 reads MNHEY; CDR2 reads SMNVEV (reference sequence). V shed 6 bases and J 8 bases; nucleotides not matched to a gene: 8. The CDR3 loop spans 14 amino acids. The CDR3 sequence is CASSPTGGAEPQHF. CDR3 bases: TGTGCCAGCAGCCCAACAGGGGGCGCGGAGCCCCAGCATTTT.

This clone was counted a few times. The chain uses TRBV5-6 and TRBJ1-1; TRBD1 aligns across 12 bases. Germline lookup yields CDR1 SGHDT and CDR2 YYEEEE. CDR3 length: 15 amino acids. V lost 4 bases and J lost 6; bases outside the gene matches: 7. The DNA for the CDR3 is TGTGCCAGCAGCCCCAGGGACAGGGGGCGAGCTGAAGCTTTCTTT. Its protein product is CASSPRDRGRAEAFF.

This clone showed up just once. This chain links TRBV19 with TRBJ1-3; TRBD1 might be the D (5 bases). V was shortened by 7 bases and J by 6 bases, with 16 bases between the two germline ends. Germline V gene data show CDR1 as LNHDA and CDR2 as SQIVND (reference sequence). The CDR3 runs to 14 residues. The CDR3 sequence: CASTLRNGANTIYF. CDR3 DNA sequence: TGTGCCAGTACCCTAAGGAATGGGGCAAACACCATATATTTT. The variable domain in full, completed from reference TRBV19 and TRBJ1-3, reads DGGITQSPKYLFRKEGQNVTLSCEQNLNHDAMYWYRQDPGQGLRLIYYSQIVNDFQKGDIAEGYSVSREKKESFPLTVTSAQKNPTAFYLCASTLRNGANTIYFGEGSWLTVV.